The 26 T cell receptor beta chains given below trace back to one sample, sequenced in a study of blood T cell repertoires in COVID-19. Clones were sequenced by immunoSEQ multiplex PCR, and TCRdb holds only the in-frame ones, with some missing. The sample consists of approximately 250,000 clones, under 95% of them appearing once. Source material: PBMCs or T cells enriched from blood (not recorded which). Source of these receptors: a man aged 40-50 years who had been exposed to COVID-19.

The chain links TRBV28 to TRBJ2-1, with 9 bases matching TRBD1. The CDR3 covers 15 residues. The J segment lost 5 bases and the V segment lost 2 bases, leaving 4 bases of the junction unmatched. The germline CDR1 and CDR2 sequences are MDHEN and SYDVKM. The DNA of the CDR3 is TGTGCCAGCAGTTTAAGGGACAGGGTCCACAATGAGCAGTTCTTC. It is translated as CASSLRDRVHNEQFF.

Only one count was recorded for this clone. The chain has TRBV10-3 and TRBJ2-7; D might be TRBD2 (5 bases). V was clipped by 0 bases and J by 3 bases, with 6 bases between them. The germline CDR1 and CDR2 sequences are ENHRY and SYGVKD. The CDR3 is 13 amino acids. The DNA of the CDR3 is TGTGCCATCAGTGAGTCAGGACTCTACGAGCAGTACTTC. The encoded protein is CAISESGLYEQYF.

This rearrangement joins TRBV7-7 to TRBJ1-1; weak D call: TRBD1 (6 bases). The CDR3 is 16 residues long. The V and J ends lost 6 bases and 1 base respectively, with 18 bases between them. Germline V gene lookup returns CDR1 SSHAT and CDR2 FNYEAQ (reference sequence). CDR3: CASRPLATGPNTEAFF. CDR3 coding DNA: TGTGCCAGCAGGCCCCTGGCAACAGGGCCGAACACTGAAGCTTTCTTT. Supplemented by reference TRBV7-7 and TRBJ1-1, the full variable domain reads GAGVSQSPRYKVTKRGQDVTLRCDPISSHATLYWYQQALGQGPEFLTYFNYEAQPDKSGLPSDRFSAERPEGSISTLTIQRTEQRDSAMYRCASRPLATGPNTEAFFGQGTRLTVV.

The rearrangement links TRBV27 to TRBJ2-3; D is unclear. Per germline, CDR1 MNHEY and CDR2 SMNVEV (reference sequence). The CDR3 runs to 11 residues. With 8 bases removed from V and 2 bases from J, the gap between germline ends came to 5 bases. The CDR3 nucleotides read TGTGCCAGCCGCGTCACAGATACGCAGTATTTT. Residues: CASRVTDTQYF.

This chain links TRBV5-5 with TRBJ2-3; D is perhaps TRBD2 (6 bases). Germline loops: CDR1 SGHKS, CDR2 YYEKEE (reference sequence). The CDR3 length is 14 residues. V was trimmed by 1 base and J by 6 bases, leaving 12 bases between them. CDR3: CASSLMEGRDTQYF. CDR3 coding DNA: TGTGCCAGCAGCTTGATGGAGGGGCGGGATACGCAGTATTTT.

The chain employs TRBV19 and TRBJ1-5; TRBD1 matches 9 bases. Trimming at V came to 1 base and at J to 6 bases, leaving 4 bases not matched to a gene. Germline assignment: CDR1 LNHDA and CDR2 SQIVND (reference sequence). This CDR3 has 15 residues. The CDR3 DNA is TGTGCCAGTAGTATAGCGGGGACAGGGTTTCAGCCCCAGCATTTT. Its protein product is CASSIAGTGFQPQHF.

The chain is built from TRBV4-2 and TRBJ2-3, with 7 bases that match TRBD2. Germline loops: CDR1 LGHNA, CDR2 YNFKEQ. The ends lost 1 base at V and 2 bases at J; junction bases unmatched: 3. The CDR3 spans 15 residues. In DNA, the CDR3 is TGTGCCAGCAGCCAAGGGCGGGAGCACACAGATACGCAGTATTTT. It translates to CASSQGREHTDTQYF.

The chain joins TRBV12-3 or TRBV12-4 to TRBJ2-5; TRBD2 might be the D (6 bases). V was trimmed by 3 bases and J by 6 bases, leaving 11 bases between them. There are 13 residues in the CDR3. DNA for the CDR3: TGTGCCAGCAGTTTTAGGGACTTCCAGACCCAGTACTTC. Encoded protein: CASSFRDFQTQYF.

The CDR3 here is CASSPPWGLAGYGTGELFF. Written as DNA, the CDR3 is TGTGCCAGCAGCCCCCCATGGGGACTAGCGGGATACGGCACCGGGGAGCTGTTTTTT. The V gene is TRBV7-9, the J gene TRBJ2-2, with 13 bases matching TRBD2. Trimming removed 5 bases from V and 4 bases from J; junction bases left unmatched: 13. The CDR3 consists of 19 residues. Germline V gene lookup returns CDR1 SEHNR and CDR2 FQNEAQ (reference sequence).

The chain carries TRBV5-5 and TRBJ1-2; 10 bases line up with TRBD1. J lost 4 bases, V lost 2 bases, and 5 bases had no gene match. The germline gives CDR1 SGHKS, CDR2 YYEKEE (reference sequence). CDR3 length: 15 amino acids. The DNA for the CDR3 is TGTGCCAGCAGCTTAGGGACAGGGGACGGCTATGGCTACACCTTC. Amino acids: CASSLGTGDGYGYTF.

The rearrangement joins TRBV5-6 to TRBJ2-3, with TRBD2 matching over 8 bases. The CDR3 sequence is 15 residues long. Trimming cost V 1 base and J 3 bases; bases outside gene matches: 4. In germline, CDR1 is SGHDT, CDR2 YYEEEE. The CDR3 loop is CASSLTSGLTDTQYF. Written as DNA, the CDR3 is TGTGCCAGCAGCTTGACTAGCGGCTTAACAGATACGCAGTATTTT.

In this sample, this clone turned up once. V and J are TRBV14 and TRBJ1-3, with D tentatively TRBD1 (6 bases). This CDR3 contains 15 residues. The ends were cut back, 1 base at V and 4 bases at J, with 11 bases in the middle. The germline V gene encodes CDR1 SGHDN and CDR2 FVKESK. The CDR3 sequence: CASSQVRGRGNTIYF. The CDR3 bases are TGTGCCAGCAGCCAAGTCAGGGGCCGAGGAAACACCATATATTTT.

CDR3 loop: CASSLERGAGGYTF. CDR3 sequence (DNA): TGTGCCAGCAGCCTCGAGCGGGGTGCAGGAGGCTACACCTTC. The chain has TRBV5-8 and TRBJ1-2; D remains unclear. Germline CDR1 and CDR2: SGHTS and YDEGEE. CDR3 length equals 14 residues. Deletions cut 4 bases from V and 8 bases from J, with 18 bases between. The full variable domain, in which reference TRBV5-8 and TRBJ1-2 provide the parts outside the CDR3, is EAGVTQSPTHLIKTRGQQATLRCSPISGHTSVYWYQQALGLGLQFLLWYDEGEERNRGNFPPRFSGRQFPNYSSELNVNALELEDSALYLCASSLERGAGGYTFGSGTRLTVV.

The V and J genes are TRBV29-1 and TRBJ1-2; D unresolved. Between the trimmed V and J ends, which lost 2 bases and 5 bases, there was a span of 9 bases. The V gene's germline CDR1 is SQVTM and CDR2 ANQGSEA. This CDR3 is built from 12 residues. The DNA of the CDR3 is TGCAGCGTTGAACCAGGCTTTTATGGCTACACCTTC. Translating it yields CSVEPGFYGYTF.

This clone has only one observation. This rearrangement joins TRBV7-9 to TRBJ1-6; the match to TRBD1 covers 9 bases. The V gene end was trimmed by 5 bases and the J gene end by 10 bases; junction bases not matched to a gene: 9. Germline V gives CDR1 SEHNR, CDR2 FQNEAQ (reference sequence). This CDR3 has 15 residues. DNA of the CDR3: TGTGCCAGCAGCCAAGTGGGACAGGGAAGCTCACCCCTCCACTTT. Translation: CASSQVGQGSSPLHF.

This clone was seen just once. The chain uses TRBV28 and TRBJ1-2; D is ambiguous. The ends were cut back, 8 bases at V and 0 bases at J, with 4 bases in the middle. The CDR3 extends over 11 amino acids. CDR1 is MDHEN and CDR2 is SYDVKM in the germline V gene. This CDR3 reads CASFSNYGYTF. In nucleotides, the CDR3 is TGTGCCAGCTTCTCTAACTATGGCTACACCTTC.

V gene TRBV30 combines with J gene TRBJ1-1, with 8 bases lining up with TRBD1. Trimming removed 4 bases from V and 1 base from J; junction bases left unmatched: 2. The CDR3 sequence is 13 residues long. CDR1 GTSNPN and CDR2 SVGIG come from the germline V gene (reference sequence). The CDR3 here is CAWNRGRNTEAFF. CDR3 nucleotide sequence: TGTGCCTGGAACAGGGGGAGGAACACTGAAGCTTTCTTT.

This chain connects TRBV28 to TRBJ2-5, with 8 positions matching TRBD2. The germline CDR1 and CDR2 sequences are MDHEN and SYDVKM. Unmatched junction bases numbered 4, after V lost 6 bases and J lost 4 bases. The CDR3 spans 13 residues. The CDR3 DNA is TGTGCCAGCAGAGGACTAGCAGGAGAGACCCAGTACTTC. It codes for CASRGLAGETQYF.

V is TRBV24-1 and J is TRBJ1-2; possibly TRBD1 for D (5 bases). Germline V CDR1 and CDR2: KGHDR, SFDVKD. Trimming pared 1 base from V and 8 bases from J, leaving 10 bases between. There are 13 residues in the CDR3. This CDR3 is CATSDFSGFGYTF. CDR3 nucleotides: TGTGCCACCAGTGATTTCTCAGGGTTCGGCTACACCTTC.

The chain recombines TRBV5-5 with TRBJ2-7, with unresolved D. CDR1 and CDR2 from the germline V gene are SGHKS and YYEKEE (reference sequence). Trimming stripped 0 bases from V and 4 bases from J, with 11 bases between. This CDR3 has 14 amino acids. CDR3 sequence (DNA): TGTGCCAGCAGCTTGGCTGAACAGAAATACGAGCAGTACTTC. As protein: CASSLAEQKYEQYF.

The genes are TRBV27 and TRBJ1-1; D perhaps matches TRBD1 (5 bases). This CDR3 has 16 residues. Deletions cut 6 bases from V and 1 base from J, with 18 bases between. The germline V gene has CDR1 MNHEY and CDR2 SMNVEV (reference sequence). The CDR3 nucleotides are TGTGCCAGCAGCGTTAACTTAGGACATGCGAACACTGAAGCTTTCTTT. Amino acid sequence: CASSVNLGHANTEAFF.

J is TRBJ2-5 and V is TRBV9; TRBD2 matches 7 bases. This CDR3 has 18 amino acids. Germline V gives CDR1 SGDLS, CDR2 YYNGEE. With 4 bases clipped from V and 7 bases from J, the junction kept 22 bases outside the gene matches. CDR3 loop: CASSLGTVSSGLNRTQYF. The CDR3 nucleotides read TGTGCCAGCAGCCTCGGGACGGTTTCTAGCGGTTTGAATCGGACCCAGTACTTC.

The V gene is TRBV2, the J gene TRBJ2-1, with a tentative D call TRBD1 (5 bases). Trimming pared 4 bases from V and 9 bases from J, leaving 16 bases between. The germline V gene encodes CDR1 SNHLY and CDR2 FYNNEI. The CDR3 covers 14 residues. The CDR3 bases are TGTGCCAGCAGTGCCTGGCAGGGATATAGTGAGCAGTTCTTC. Translated, it gives CASSAWQGYSEQFF.

This chain links TRBV2 with TRBJ2-7; 8 bases are a match to TRBD2. Germline V CDR1 and CDR2: SNHLY, FYNNEI. The CDR3 length is 15 residues. Trimming took 6 bases from V and 3 from J; bases not matched to a gene: 10. The CDR3 DNA is TGTGCCAGCAGCGAGCGAGGACTAGCCCACTACGAGCAGTACTTC. Protein sequence: CASSERGLAHYEQYF. The whole variable domain, filled in from reference TRBV2 and TRBJ2-7, reads EPEVTQTPSHQVTQMGQEVILRCVPISNHLYFYWYRQILGQKVEFLVSFYNNEISEKSEIFDDQFSVERPDGSNFTLKIRSTKLEDSAMYFCASSERGLAHYEQYFGPGTRLTVT.

The chain employs TRBV19 and TRBJ2-6; TRBD1 matches 8 bases. This CDR3 is 18 amino acids long. Trimming took 2 bases from V and 0 from J; bases not matched to a gene: 6. Germline CDR1 reads LNHDA; CDR2 reads SQIVND (reference sequence). CDR3 sequence (DNA): TGTGCCAGTAGTATAATCGGGACAGGCTTCTCTGGGGCCAACGTCCTGACTTTC. As protein: CASSIIGTGFSGANVLTF.

This clone was seen a single time. This chain connects TRBV2 to TRBJ1-1, with unresolved D. The V and J ends lost 6 bases and 1 base respectively, with 12 bases between them. The CDR3 has 14 residues. In germline, CDR1 is SNHLY, CDR2 FYNNEI. CDR3 loop: CASSLTRQNTEAFF. In nucleotides, the CDR3 is TGTGCCAGCAGCCTTACCCGACAGAACACTGAAGCTTTCTTT. Using reference TRBV2 and TRBJ1-1 for the parts outside the CDR3, the full variable domain is EPEVTQTPSHQVTQMGQEVILRCVPISNHLYFYWYRQILGQKVEFLVSFYNNEISEKSEIFDDQFSVERPDGSNFTLKIRSTKLEDSAMYFCASSLTRQNTEAFFGQGTRLTVV.